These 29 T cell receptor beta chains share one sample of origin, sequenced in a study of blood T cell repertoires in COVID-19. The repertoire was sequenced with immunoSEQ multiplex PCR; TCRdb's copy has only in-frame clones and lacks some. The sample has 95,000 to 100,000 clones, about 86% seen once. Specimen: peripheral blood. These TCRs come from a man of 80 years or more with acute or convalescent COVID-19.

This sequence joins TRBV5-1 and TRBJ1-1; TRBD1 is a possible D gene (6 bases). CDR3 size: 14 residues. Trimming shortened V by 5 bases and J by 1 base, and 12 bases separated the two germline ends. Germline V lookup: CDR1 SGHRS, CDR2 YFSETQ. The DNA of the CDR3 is TGCGCCAGCAGAACCGGGACATCGAACACTGAAGCTTTCTTT. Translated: CASRTGTSNTEAFF. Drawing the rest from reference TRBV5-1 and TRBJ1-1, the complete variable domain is KAGVTQTPRYLIKTRGQQVTLSCSPISGHRSVSWYQQTPGQGLQFLFEYFSETQRNKGNFPGRFSGRQFSNSRSEMNVSTLELGDSALYLCASRTGTSNTEAFFGQGTRLTVV.

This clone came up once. The CDR3 loop is CSATLGNEQYF. CDR3 nucleotides: TGCAGTGCCACACTAGGGAATGAGCAGTACTTC. The gene calls are TRBV20-1 and TRBJ2-7, with D perhaps matching TRBD2 (5 bases). The V end lost 6 bases, the J end lost 7 bases, and 13 bases lay between the germline ends. The CDR3 has 11 amino acids. Germline V gene sequence: CDR1 DFQATT, CDR2 SNEGSKA (reference sequence).

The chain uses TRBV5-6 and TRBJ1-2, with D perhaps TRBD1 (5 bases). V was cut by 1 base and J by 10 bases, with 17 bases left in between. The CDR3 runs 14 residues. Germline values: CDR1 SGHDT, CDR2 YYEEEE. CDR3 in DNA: TGTGCCAGCAGCTTGTCGGGGGGACCCACTGCCTACACCTTC. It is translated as CASSLSGGPTAYTF.

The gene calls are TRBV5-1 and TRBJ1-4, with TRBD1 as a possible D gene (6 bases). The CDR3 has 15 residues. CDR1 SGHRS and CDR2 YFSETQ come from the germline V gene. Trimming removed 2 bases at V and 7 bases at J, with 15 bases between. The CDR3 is CASSFPEGGSEKLFF. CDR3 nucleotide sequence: TGCGCCAGCAGCTTCCCGGAGGGGGGGAGTGAAAAACTGTTTTTT.

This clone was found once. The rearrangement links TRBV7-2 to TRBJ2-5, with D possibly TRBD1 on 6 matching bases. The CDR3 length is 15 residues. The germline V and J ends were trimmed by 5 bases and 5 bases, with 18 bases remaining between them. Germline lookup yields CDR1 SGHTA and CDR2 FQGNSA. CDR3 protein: CASSTGTPGLETQYF. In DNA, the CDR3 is TGTGCCAGCAGCACAGGGACACCCGGGCTGGAGACCCAGTACTTC.

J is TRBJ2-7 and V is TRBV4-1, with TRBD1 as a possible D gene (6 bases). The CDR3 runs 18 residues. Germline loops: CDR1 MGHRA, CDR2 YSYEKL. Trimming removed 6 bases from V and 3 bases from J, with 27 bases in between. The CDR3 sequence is CASRIDLTAAGAGYEQYF. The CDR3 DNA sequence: TGCGCCAGCAGGATCGATTTGACCGCCGCAGGGGCTGGCTACGAGCAGTACTTC.

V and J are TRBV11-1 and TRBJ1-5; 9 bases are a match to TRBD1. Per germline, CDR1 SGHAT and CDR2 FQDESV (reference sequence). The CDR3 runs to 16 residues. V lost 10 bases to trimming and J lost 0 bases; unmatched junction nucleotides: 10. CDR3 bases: TGTGCCATCACGGACAGGGGCTGTTATAGCAATCAGCCCCAGCATTTT. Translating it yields CAITDRGCYSNQPQHF.

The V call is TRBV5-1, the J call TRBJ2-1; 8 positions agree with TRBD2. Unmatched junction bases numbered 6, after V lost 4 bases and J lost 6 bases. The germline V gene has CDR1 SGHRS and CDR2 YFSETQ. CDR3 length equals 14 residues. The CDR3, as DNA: TGCGCCAGCAGCAGCCCGGGAGGGGGCAATGAGCAGTTCTTC. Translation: CASSSPGGGNEQFF.

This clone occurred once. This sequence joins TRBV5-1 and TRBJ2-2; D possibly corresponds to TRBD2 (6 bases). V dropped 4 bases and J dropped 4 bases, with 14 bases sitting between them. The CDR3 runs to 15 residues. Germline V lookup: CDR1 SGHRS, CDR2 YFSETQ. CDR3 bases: TGCGCCAGCAGCCCGGGCCTCGGGGGCACCGGGGAGCTGTTTTTT. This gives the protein CASSPGLGGTGELFF.

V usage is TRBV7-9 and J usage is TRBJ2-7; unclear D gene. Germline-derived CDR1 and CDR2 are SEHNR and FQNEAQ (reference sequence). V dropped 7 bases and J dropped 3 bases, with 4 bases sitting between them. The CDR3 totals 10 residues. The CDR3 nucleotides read TGTGCCAGCATCCTCTACGAGCAGTACTTC. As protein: CASILYEQYF. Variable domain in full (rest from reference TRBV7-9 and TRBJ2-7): DTGVSQNPRHKITKRGQNVTFRCDPISEHNRLYWYRQTLGQGPEFLTYFQNEAQLEKSRLLSDRFSAERPKGSFSTLEIQRTEQGDSAMYLCASILYEQYFGPGTRLTVT.

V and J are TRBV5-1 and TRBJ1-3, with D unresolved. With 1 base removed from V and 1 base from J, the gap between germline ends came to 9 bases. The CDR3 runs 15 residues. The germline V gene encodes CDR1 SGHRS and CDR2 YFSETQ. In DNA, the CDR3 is TGCGCCAGCAGCTTGTCGGGTACTTCTGGAAACACCATATATTTT. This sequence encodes CASSLSGTSGNTIYF.

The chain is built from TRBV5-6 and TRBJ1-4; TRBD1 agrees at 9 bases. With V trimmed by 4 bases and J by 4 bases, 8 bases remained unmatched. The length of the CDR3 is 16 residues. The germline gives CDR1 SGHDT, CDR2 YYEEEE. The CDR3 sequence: CASSQYGTGFNEKLFF. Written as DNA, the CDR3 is TGTGCCAGCAGCCAGTATGGGACAGGGTTTAATGAAAAACTGTTTTTT.

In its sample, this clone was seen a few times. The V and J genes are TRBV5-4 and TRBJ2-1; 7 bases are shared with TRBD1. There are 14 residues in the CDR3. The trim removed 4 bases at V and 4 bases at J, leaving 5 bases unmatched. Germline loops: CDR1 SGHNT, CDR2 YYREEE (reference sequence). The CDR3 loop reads CASSAGTAYNEQFF. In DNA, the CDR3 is TGTGCCAGCAGCGCTGGGACAGCGTACAATGAGCAGTTCTTC.

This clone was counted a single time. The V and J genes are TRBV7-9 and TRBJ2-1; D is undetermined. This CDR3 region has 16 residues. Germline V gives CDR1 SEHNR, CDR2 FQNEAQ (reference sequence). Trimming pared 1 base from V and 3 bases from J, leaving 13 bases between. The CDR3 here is CASSLDLGGVYNEQFF. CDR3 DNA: TGTGCCAGCAGCTTAGACTTAGGCGGAGTCTACAATGAGCAGTTCTTC.

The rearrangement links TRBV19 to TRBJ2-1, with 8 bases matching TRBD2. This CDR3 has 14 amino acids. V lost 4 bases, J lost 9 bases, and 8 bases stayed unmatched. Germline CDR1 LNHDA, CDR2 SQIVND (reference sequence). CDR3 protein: CASSRTTSDREQFF. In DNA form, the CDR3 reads TGTGCCAGTAGTAGGACGACTAGCGATCGTGAGCAGTTCTTC.

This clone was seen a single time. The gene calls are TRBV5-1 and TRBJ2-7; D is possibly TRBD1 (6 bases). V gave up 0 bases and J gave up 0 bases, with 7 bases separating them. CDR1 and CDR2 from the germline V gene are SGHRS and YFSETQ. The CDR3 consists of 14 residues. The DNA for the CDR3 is TGCGCCAGCAGCTTGGGGACAGACTCCTACGAGCAGTACTTC. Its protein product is CASSLGTDSYEQYF.

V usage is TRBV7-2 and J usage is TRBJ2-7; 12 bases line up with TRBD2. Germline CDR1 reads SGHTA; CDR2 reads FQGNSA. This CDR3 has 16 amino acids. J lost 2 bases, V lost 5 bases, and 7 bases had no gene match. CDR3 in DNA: TGTGCCAGCAGCCCATACCTAGCGGGAGGGACCTACGAGCAGTACTTC. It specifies CASSPYLAGGTYEQYF.

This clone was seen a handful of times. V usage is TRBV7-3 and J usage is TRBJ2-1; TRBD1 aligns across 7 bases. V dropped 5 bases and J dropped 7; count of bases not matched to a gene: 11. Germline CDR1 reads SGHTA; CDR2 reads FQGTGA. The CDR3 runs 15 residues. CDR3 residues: CASSPKLGGVNEQFF. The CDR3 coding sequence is TGTGCCAGCAGCCCTAAGCTAGGGGGCGTGAATGAGCAGTTCTTC. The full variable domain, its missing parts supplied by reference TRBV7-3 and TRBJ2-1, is GAGVSQTPSNKVTEKGKYVELRCDPISGHTALYWYRQSLGQGPEFLIYFQGTGAADDSGLPNDRFFAVRPEGSVSTLKIQRTERGDSAVYLCASSPKLGGVNEQFFGPGTRLTVL.

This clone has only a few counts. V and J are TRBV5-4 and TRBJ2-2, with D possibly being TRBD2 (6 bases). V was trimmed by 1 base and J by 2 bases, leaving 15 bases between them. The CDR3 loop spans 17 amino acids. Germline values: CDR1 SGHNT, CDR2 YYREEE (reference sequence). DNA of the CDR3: TGTGCCAGCAGCTTGACCGGGCAGGGAGGAAACACCGGGGAGCTGTTTTTT. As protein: CASSLTGQGGNTGELFF.

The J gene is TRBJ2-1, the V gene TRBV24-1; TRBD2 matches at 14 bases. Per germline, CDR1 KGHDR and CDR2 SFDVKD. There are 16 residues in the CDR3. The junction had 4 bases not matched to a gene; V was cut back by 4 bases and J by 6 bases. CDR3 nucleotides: TGTGCCACCAGTGACCCGACTAGCGGGAGGGCCAATGAGCAGTTCTTC. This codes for CATSDPTSGRANEQFF.

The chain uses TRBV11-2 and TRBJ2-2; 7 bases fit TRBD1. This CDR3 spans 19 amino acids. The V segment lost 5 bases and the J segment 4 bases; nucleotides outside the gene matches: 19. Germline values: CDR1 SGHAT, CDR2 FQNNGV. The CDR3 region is CASSHPGSTGIRVTGELFF. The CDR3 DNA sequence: TGTGCCAGCAGCCACCCCGGGTCGACAGGGATAAGAGTCACCGGGGAGCTGTTTTTT. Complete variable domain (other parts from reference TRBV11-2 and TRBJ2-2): EAGVAQSPRYKIIEKRQSVAFWCNPISGHATLYWYQQILGQGPKLLIQFQNNGVVDDSQLPKDRFSAERLKGVDSTLKIQPAKLEDSAVYLCASSHPGSTGIRVTGELFFGEGSRLTVL.

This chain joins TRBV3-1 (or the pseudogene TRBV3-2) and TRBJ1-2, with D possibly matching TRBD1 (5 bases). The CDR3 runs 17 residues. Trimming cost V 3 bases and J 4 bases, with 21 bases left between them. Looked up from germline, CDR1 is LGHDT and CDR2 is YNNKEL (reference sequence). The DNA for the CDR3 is TGTGCCAGCAGCCATACTCTCGGGAGGGGAGGGAGCTATGGCTACACCTTC. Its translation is CASSHTLGRGGSYGYTF.

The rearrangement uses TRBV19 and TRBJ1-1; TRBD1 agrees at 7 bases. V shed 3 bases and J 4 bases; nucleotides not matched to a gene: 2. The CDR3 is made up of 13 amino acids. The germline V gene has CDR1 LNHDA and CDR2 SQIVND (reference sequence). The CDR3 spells CASSIYRGTEAFF. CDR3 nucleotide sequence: TGTGCCAGTAGTATTTACAGGGGCACTGAAGCTTTCTTT.

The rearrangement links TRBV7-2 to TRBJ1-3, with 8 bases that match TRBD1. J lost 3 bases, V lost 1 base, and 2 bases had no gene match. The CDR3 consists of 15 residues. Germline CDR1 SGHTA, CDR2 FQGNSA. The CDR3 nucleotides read TGTGCCAGCAGCTTAGTACAGGGGGGTGGAAACACCATATATTTT. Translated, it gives CASSLVQGGGNTIYF.

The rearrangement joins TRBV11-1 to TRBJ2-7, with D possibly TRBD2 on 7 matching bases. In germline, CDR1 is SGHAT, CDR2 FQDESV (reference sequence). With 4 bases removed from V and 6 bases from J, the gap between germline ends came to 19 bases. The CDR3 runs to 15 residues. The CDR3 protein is CASSSQSREGGEQYF. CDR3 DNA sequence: TGTGCCAGCAGCTCCCAATCGAGGGAGGGGGGCGAGCAGTACTTC.

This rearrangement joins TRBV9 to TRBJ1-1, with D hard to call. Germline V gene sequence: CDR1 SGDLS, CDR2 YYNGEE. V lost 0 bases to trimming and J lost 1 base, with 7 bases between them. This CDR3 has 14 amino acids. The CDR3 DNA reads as TGTGCCAGCAGCGTAGAGATGGCGAACACTGAAGCTTTCTTT. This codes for CASSVEMANTEAFF.

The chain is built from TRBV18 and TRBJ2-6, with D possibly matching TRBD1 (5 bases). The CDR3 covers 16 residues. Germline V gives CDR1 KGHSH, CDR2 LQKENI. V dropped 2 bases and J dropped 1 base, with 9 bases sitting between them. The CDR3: CASSPGRASGANVLTF. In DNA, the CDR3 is TGTGCCAGCTCACCAGGCAGGGCATCTGGGGCCAACGTCCTGACTTTC.

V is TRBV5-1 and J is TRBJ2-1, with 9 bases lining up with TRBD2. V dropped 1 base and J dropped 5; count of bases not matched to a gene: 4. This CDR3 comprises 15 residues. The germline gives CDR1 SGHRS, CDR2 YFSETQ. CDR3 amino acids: CASSLYPSGNNEQFF. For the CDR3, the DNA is TGCGCCAGCAGCTTGTATCCTAGCGGGAACAATGAGCAGTTCTTC.

This CDR3 is CASSPLATNNEQFF. The CDR3 nucleotides read TGTGCCAGCAGCCCACTAGCGACAAACAATGAGCAGTTCTTC. The V call is TRBV7-3, the J call TRBJ2-1, with TRBD2 matching over 7 bases. In germline, CDR1 is SGHTA, CDR2 FQGTGA. The J segment lost 5 bases and the V segment lost 5 bases, leaving 6 bases of the junction unmatched. CDR3 size: 14 residues.